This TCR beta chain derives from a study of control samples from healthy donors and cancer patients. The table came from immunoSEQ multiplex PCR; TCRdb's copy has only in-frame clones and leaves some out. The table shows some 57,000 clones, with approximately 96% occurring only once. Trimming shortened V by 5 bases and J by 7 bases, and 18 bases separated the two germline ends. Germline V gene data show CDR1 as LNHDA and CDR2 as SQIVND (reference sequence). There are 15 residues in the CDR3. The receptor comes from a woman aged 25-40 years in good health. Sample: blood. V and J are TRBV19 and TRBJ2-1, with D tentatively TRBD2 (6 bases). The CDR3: CASSRDFGVMNEQFF. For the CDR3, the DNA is TGTGCCAGTAGTCGGGACTTTGGGGTGATGAATGAGCAGTTCTTC.